A selection of T cell receptor beta chains follows, all from one sample in a study of blood T cell repertoires in COVID-19. Some clones are missing from TCRdb's copy, which holds only in-frame ones; the method was immunoSEQ multiplex PCR. The sample includes 200,000 to 250,000 clones, about nine tenths of them seen just once. The sample taken for sequencing was PBMCs or T cells enriched from blood (not recorded which). The source is a woman between 25 and 40 years old who had recovered from COVID-19. Both conserved end residues are part of each CDR3. D genes are given only for firm matches. Not every row has a clone size; where given, it reads once, few, many or a size class.

clone size	J gene	D gene	V gene	CDR3 protein	CDR3 DNA
-	TRBJ2-3	TRBD2	TRBV6-5	CASTGWGGDTQYF	TGTGCCAGCACGGGTTGGGGAGGGGATACGCAGTATTTT
-	TRBJ2-3	TRBD2	TRBV4-2	CASSPRIRTSGTDTQYF	TGTGCCAGCAGCCCGAGGATTCGGACTAGTGGCACAGATACGCAGTATTTT
once	TRBJ2-7	-	TRBV7-2	CASSPGPYEQYF	TGTGCCAGCAGCCCAGGCCCTTACGAGCAGTACTTC
-	TRBJ1-3	TRBD1	TRBV4-3	CASSQYRGPGNTIYF	TGCGCCAGCAGCCAATACAGGGGACCTGGAAACACCATATATTTT
-	TRBJ1-4	-	TRBV6-5	CASSKGQANEKLFF	TGTGCCAGCAGTAAGGGACAAGCAAATGAAAAACTGTTTTTT
-	TRBJ2-2	-	TRBV7-2	CASSSSGGELFF	TGTGCCAGCAGCTCCAGCGGCGGGGAGCTGTTTTTT
once	TRBJ2-3	-	TRBV14	CASNPGVRSTDTQYF	TGTGCCAGCAACCCCGGAGTCCGGAGCACAGATACGCAGTATTTT
-	TRBJ2-3	TRBD1	TRBV7-3	CASSLGTGTDTQYF	TGTGCCAGCAGCCTTGGGACAGGGACAGATACGCAGTATTTT
-	TRBJ2-1	TRBD1	TRBV3-1/TRBV3-2	CASSLIKTGTGRYNEQFF	TGTGCCAGCAGCCTAATAAAAACCGGGACAGGGCGCTACAATGAGCAGTTCTTC
few	TRBJ1-4	-	TRBV6-5	CASRDWEDHNEKLFF	TGTGCCAGCAGAGATTGGGAGGACCATAATGAAAAACTGTTTTTT
medium-sized	TRBJ2-5	TRBD2	TRBV4-2	CASSPSGGEETQYF	TGTGCCAGCAGCCCTAGCGGGGGGGAGGAGACCCAGTACTTC
-	TRBJ2-3	TRBD1	TRBV6-4	CASSRTGDPDTQYF	TGTGCCAGCAGTAGAACAGGGGACCCAGATACGCAGTATTTT
-	TRBJ2-7	-	TRBV19	CASSVGTSYEQYF	TGTGCCAGTAGTGTCGGGACATCCTACGAGCAGTACTTC
-	TRBJ1-4	-	TRBV12-3/TRBV12-4	CASSLSGEKLFF	TGTGCCAGCAGTTTATCGGGTGAAAAACTGTTTTTT
-	TRBJ2-6	-	TRBV5-4	CASSLGGGAGANVLTF	TGTGCCAGCAGCTTGGGAGGCGGGGCTGGGGCCAACGTCCTGACTTTC
-	TRBJ1-5	TRBD1	TRBV7-6	CASSLDGTGNQPQHF	TGTGCCAGCAGCTTAGACGGGACAGGCAATCAGCCCCAGCATTTT
-	TRBJ2-7	-	TRBV7-9	CASSLDGGLLDYEQYF	TGTGCCAGCAGCTTAGATGGGGGCCTGCTTGACTACGAGCAGTACTTC
-	TRBJ1-2	TRBD1	TRBV10-3	CAIRQTGEDYGYTF	TGTGCCATCAGGCAGACAGGGGAGGACTATGGCTACACCTTC
-	TRBJ2-5	-	TRBV6-5	CASSRGQETQYF	TGTGCCAGCAGTAGAGGGCAAGAGACCCAGTACTTC
-	TRBJ2-1	TRBD2	TRBV5-4	CASSWGASGGMNEQFF	TGTGCCAGCAGCTGGGGCGCTAGCGGGGGGATGAATGAGCAGTTCTTC
few	TRBJ1-2	TRBD1	TRBV6-5	CASSFGTGDGYTF	TGTGCCAGCAGTTTCGGGACAGGGGACGGCTACACCTTC
few	TRBJ1-5	-	TRBV7-9	CASSLGEQPQHF	TGTGCCAGCAGCTTAGGGGAGCAGCCCCAGCATTTT
-	TRBJ1-4	TRBD1	TRBV19	CASSRIRTGGADPNEKLFF	TGTGCCAGTAGTCGGATTAGGACAGGGGGCGCAGACCCTAATGAAAAACTGTTTTTT
-	TRBJ2-1	-	TRBV27	CASSWRGGRNEQFF	TGTGCCAGCAGTTGGAGGGGGGGCAGGAATGAGCAGTTCTTC
-	TRBJ2-7	-	TRBV7-2	CASSLRGASYEQYF	TGTGCCAGCAGCTTACGTGGGGCCTCCTACGAGCAGTACTTC
-	TRBJ1-5	-	TRBV24-1	CATSDPGSNQPQHF	TGTGCCACCAGTGATCCAGGGTCTAATCAGCCCCAGCATTTT
-	TRBJ1-4	-	TRBV10-3	CAISESAVTNEKLFF	TGTGCCATCAGTGAGTCTGCGGTGACTAATGAAAAACTGTTTTTT
-	TRBJ2-3	TRBD1	TRBV5-1	CASSDHYRPGTGNTDTQYF	TGCGCCAGCAGCGACCACTACCGTCCCGGGACAGGTAACACAGATACGCAGTATTTT
-	TRBJ1-4	TRBD1	TRBV18	CASGQGRTNEKLFF	TGTGCCAGCGGACAGGGGCGGACTAATGAAAAACTGTTTTTT
-	TRBJ2-3	TRBD1	TRBV11-2	CASSSQGRTGGLDTQYF	TGTGCCAGCAGCTCTCAGGGTAGGACAGGGGGCTTAGATACGCAGTATTTT
-	TRBJ1-2	-	TRBV27	CASSLSVGGNGYTF	TGTGCCAGCAGTTTATCGGTTGGAGGGAATGGCTACACCTTC
few	TRBJ1-2	-	TRBV6-2/TRBV6-3	CASSYSRQGSGYTF	TGTGCCAGCAGTTACTCGAGGCAGGGAAGTGGCTACACCTTC
-	TRBJ2-7	TRBD2	TRBV5-1	CASSLTGGPYEQYF	TGCGCCAGCAGCTTGACGGGGGGACCGTACGAGCAGTACTTC
few	TRBJ2-7	TRBD1	TRBV12-3/TRBV12-4	CASRWDSYEQYF	TGTGCCAGCAGATGGGACAGCTACGAGCAGTACTTC
few	TRBJ1-2	-	TRBV2	CASSESQYYGYTF	TGTGCCAGCAGTGAATCTCAGTACTATGGCTACACCTTC
-	TRBJ1-6	TRBD1	TRBV7-9	CASSGTVGSPLHF	TGTGCCAGCAGCGGGACAGTCGGGTCACCCCTCCACTTT
-	TRBJ2-1	-	TRBV11-2	CASRDISSYNEQFF	TGTGCCAGCAGGGACATCTCCTCCTACAATGAGCAGTTCTTC
-	TRBJ2-2	-	TRBV28	CASRPPQGTGELFF	TGTGCCAGCAGACCCCCGCAGGGGACCGGGGAGCTGTTTTTT
-	TRBJ1-2	TRBD1	TRBV6-1	CASSEDRGGTAYGYTF	TGTGCCAGCAGTGAAGATCGGGGGGGGACAGCGTATGGCTACACCTTC
-	TRBJ2-7	-	TRBV5-6	CASSFGLGASDYEQYF	TGTGCCAGCAGCTTTGGGCTGGGGGCGTCGGACTACGAGCAGTACTTC
once	TRBJ1-5	TRBD1	TRBV19	CASSTRTGNLWGSNQPQHF	TGTGCCAGTAGTACTCGGACAGGGAATTTGTGGGGTAGCAATCAGCCCCAGCATTTT
-	TRBJ1-2	TRBD1	TRBV6-1	CASSDPGTGVNYGYTF	TGTGCCAGCAGTGACCCCGGGACAGGGGTTAACTATGGCTACACCTTC
few	TRBJ1-4	-	TRBV3-1/TRBV3-2	CASSPPNQGKLFF	TGTGCCAGCAGCCCACCTAACCAGGGAAAACTGTTTTTT